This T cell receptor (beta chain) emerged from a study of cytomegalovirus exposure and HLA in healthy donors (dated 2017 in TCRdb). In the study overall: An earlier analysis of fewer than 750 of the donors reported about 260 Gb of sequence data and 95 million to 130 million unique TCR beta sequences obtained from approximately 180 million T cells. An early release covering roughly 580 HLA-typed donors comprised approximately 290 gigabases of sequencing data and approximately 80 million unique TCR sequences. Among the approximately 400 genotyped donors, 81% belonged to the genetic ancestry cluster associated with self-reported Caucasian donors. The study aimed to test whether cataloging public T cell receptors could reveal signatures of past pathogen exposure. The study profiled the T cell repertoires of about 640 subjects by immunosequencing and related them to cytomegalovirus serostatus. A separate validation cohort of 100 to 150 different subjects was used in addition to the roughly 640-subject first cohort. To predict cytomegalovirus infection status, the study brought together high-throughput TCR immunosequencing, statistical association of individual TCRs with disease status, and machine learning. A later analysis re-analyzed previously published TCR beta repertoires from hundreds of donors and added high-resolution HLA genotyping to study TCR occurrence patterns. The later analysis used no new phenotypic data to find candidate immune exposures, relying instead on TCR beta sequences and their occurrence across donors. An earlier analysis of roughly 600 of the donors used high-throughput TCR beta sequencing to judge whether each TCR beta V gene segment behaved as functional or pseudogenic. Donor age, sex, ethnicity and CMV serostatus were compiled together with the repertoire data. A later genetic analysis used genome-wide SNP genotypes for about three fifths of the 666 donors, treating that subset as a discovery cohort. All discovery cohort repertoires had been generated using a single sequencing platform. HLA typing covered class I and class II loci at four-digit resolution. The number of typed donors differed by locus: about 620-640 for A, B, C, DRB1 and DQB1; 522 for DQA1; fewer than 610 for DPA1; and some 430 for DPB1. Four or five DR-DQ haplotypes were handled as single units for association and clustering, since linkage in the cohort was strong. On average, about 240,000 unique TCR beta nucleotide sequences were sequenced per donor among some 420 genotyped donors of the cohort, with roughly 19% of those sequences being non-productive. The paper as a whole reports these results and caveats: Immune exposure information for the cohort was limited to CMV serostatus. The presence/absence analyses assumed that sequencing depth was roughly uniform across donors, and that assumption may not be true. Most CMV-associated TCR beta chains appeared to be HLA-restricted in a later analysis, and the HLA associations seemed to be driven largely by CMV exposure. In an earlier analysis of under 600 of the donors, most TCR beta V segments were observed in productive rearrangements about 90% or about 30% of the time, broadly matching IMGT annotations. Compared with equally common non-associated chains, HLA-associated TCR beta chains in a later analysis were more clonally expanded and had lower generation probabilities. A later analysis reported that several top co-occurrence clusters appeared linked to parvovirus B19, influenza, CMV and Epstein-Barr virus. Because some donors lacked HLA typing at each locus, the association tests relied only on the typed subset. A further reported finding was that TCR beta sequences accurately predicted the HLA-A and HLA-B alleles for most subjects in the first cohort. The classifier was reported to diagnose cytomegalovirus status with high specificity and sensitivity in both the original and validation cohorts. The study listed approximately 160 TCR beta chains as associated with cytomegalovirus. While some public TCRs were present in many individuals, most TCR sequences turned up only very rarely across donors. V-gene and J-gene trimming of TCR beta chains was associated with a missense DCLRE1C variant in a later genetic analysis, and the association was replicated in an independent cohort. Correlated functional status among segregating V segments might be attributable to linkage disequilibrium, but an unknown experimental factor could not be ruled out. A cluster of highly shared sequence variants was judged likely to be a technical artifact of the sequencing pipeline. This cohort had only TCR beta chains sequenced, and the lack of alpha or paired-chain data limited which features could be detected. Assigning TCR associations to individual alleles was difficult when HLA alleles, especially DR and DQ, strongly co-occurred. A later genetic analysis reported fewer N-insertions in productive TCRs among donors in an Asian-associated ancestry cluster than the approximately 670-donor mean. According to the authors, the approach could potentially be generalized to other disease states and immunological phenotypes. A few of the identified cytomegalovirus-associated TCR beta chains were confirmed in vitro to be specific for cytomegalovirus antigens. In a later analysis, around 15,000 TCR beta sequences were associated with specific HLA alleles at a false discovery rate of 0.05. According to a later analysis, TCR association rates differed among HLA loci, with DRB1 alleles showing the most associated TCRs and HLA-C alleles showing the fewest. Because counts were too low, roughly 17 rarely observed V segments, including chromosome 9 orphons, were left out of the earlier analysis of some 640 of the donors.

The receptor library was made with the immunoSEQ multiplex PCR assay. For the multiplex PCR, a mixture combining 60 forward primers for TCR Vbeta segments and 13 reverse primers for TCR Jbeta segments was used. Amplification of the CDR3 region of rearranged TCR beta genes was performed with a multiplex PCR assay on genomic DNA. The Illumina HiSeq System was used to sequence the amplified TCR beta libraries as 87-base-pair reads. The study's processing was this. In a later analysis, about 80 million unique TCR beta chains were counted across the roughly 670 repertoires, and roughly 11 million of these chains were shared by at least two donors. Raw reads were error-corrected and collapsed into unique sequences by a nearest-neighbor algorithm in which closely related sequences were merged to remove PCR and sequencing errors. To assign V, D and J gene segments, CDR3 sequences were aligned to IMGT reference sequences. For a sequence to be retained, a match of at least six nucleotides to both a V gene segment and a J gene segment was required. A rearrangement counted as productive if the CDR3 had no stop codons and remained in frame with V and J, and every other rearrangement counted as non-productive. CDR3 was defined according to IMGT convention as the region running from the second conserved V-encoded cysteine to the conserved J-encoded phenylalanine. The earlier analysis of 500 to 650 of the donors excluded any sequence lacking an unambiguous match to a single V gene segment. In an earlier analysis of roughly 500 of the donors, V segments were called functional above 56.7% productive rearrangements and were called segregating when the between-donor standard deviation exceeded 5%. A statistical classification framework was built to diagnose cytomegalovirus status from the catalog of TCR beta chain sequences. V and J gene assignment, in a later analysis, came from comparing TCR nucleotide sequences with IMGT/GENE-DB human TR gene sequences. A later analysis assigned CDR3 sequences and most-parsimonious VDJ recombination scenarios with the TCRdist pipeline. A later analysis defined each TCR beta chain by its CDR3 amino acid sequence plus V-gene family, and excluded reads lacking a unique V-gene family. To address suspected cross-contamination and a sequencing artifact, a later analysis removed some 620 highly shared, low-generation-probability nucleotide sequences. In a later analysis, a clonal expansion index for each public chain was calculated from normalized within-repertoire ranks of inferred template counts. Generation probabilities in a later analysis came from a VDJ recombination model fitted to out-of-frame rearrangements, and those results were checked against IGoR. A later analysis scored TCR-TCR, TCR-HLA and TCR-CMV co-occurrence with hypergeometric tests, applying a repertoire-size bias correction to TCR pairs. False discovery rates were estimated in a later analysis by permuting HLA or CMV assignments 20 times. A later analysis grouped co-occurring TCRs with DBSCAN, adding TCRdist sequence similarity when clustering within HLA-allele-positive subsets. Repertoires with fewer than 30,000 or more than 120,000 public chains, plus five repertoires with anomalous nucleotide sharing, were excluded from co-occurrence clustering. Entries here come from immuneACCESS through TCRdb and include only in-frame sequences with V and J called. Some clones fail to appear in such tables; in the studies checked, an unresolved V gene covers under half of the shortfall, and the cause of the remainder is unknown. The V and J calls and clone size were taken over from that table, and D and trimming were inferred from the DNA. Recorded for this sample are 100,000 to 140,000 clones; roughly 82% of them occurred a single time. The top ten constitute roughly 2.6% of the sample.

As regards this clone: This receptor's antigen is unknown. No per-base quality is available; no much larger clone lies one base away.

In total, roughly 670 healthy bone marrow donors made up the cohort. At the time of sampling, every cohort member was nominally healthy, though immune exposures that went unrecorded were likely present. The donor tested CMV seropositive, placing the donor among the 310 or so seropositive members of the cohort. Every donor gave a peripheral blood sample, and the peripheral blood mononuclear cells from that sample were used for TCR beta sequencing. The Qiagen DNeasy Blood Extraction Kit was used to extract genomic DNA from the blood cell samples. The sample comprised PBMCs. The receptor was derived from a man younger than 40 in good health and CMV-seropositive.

The CDR3 amino acid sequence is: CASSYSSGVTDTQYF. The DNA sequence is TGTGCCAGCAGTTACTCGTCGGGGGTCACAGATACGCAGTATTTT. The chain is encoded by TRBV6-5 joined to TRBJ2-3; the D region possibly corresponds to TRBD2 (6 bases align). Counted from cysteine to phenylalanine, this CDR3 has 15 amino acids. The sequence is cut down to CDR3 DNA, 45 bases in frame from base 1. CDR1 and CDR2 are read off the germline V gene as MNHEY and SVGAGI. V drops 0 bases and J drops 2 bases, leaving 9 bases in between.